A single T cell receptor beta chain is shown here with its context. This sample is drawn from a study of prognosis after radiotherapy for stage I lung cancer. Study in general: With stereotactic body radiotherapy, no patient received any concurrent therapy.

Amplification of the TCR beta CDR3 (from genomic DNA) was done by two-round multiplex PCR. With primers specific to each TRBV and TRBJ gene, the first-round PCR was performed. TCRdb independently ran MiXCR on the multiplex PCR reads; one entry per CDR3 protein. The sample has roughly 30,000 distinct CDR3 sequences, over 40% seen once. The CDR3 is 13 residues long. Deletions cut 5 bases from V and 14 bases from J, with 18 bases between. The germline V gene encodes CDR1 SGHAT and CDR2 FQNNGV. Sequenced material: PBMCs, taken before or after stereotactic body radiation therapy (not recorded which). V usage is TRBV11-2 and J usage is TRBJ2-2; the D gene could be TRBD1 or TRBD2 (5 bases each). This TCR derives from a donor over 45 with non-small cell lung cancer. This CDR3 is CASSKRGGAELFF. In DNA form, the CDR3 reads TGTGCCAGCAGCAAGAGGGGTGGCGCGGAACTGTTTTTT.